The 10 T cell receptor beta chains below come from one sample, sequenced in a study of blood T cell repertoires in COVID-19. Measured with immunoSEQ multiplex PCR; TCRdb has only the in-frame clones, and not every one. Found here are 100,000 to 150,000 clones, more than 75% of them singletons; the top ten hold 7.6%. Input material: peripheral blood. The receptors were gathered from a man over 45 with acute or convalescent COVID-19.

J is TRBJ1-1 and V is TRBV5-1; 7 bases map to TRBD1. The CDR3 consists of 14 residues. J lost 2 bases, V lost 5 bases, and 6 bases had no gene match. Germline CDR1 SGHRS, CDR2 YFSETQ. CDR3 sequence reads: CASRHGQANTEAFF. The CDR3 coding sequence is TGCGCCAGCAGGCACGGACAGGCAAACACTGAAGCTTTCTTT.

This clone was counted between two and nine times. The CDR3 DNA reads TGTGCCAGCAGGCCCTCTGGACAGGGAGGGTTGAACACTGAAGCTTTCTTT. Translated: CASRPSGQGGLNTEAFF. The chain employs TRBV7-9 and TRBJ1-1; the match to TRBD1 covers 8 bases. Germline V CDR1 and CDR2: SEHNR, FQNEAQ (reference sequence). The CDR3 consists of 17 residues. Losses at the gene ends were 6 bases for V and 0 bases for J; bases not matched to a gene: 12.

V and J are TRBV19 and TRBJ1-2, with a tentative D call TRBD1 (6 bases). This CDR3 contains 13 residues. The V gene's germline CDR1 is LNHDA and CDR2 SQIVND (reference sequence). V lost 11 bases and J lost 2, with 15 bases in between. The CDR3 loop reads CAVRGSLNYGYTF. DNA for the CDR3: TGTGCCGTCAGGGGCAGCCTAAACTATGGCTACACCTTC.

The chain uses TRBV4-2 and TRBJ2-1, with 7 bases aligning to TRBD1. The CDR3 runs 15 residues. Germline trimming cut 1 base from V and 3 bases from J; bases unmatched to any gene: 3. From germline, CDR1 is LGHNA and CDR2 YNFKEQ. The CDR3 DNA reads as TGTGCCAGCAGCCAAGGGACAGGTAGCTACAATGAGCAGTTCTTC. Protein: CASSQGTGSYNEQFF.

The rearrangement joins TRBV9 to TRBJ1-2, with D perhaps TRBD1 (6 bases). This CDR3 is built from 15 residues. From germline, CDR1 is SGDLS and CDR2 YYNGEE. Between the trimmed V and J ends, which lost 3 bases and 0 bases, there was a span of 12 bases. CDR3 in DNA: TGTGCCAGCAGCGCCTTCGGACAGCCTAACTATGGCTACACCTTC. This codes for CASSAFGQPNYGYTF.

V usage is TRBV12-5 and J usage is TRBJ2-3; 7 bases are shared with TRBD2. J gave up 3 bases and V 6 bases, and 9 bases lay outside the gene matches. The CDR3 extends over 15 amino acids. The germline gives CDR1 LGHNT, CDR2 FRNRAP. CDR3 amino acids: CASGGRAEATDTQYF. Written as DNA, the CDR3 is TGTGCTAGTGGGGGGAGGGCCGAGGCGACAGATACGCAGTATTTT.

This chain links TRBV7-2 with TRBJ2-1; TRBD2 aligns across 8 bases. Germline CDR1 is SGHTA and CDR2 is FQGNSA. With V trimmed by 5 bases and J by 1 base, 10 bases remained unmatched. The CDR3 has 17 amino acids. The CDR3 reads CASSLRRSGGSYNEQFF. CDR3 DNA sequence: TGTGCCAGCAGCCTACGAAGAAGCGGGGGTTCCTACAATGAGCAGTTCTTC.

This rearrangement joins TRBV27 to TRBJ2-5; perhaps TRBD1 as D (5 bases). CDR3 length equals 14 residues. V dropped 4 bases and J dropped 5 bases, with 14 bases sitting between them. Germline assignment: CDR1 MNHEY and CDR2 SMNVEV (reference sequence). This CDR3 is CASSSPRDVETQYF. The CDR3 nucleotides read TGTGCCAGCAGTTCCCCCAGGGATGTGGAGACCCAGTACTTC.

CDR3 DNA: TGTGCCAGCAGTCGACTAGCGGACTCCTACAATGAGCAGTTCTTC. Amino acids: CASSRLADSYNEQFF. The V and J genes are TRBV27 and TRBJ2-1, with 9 bases matching TRBD2. The CDR3 is 15 amino acids. Germline V gene data show CDR1 as MNHEY and CDR2 as SMNVEV (reference sequence). Trimming removed 5 bases from V and 0 bases from J; junction bases left unmatched: 2.

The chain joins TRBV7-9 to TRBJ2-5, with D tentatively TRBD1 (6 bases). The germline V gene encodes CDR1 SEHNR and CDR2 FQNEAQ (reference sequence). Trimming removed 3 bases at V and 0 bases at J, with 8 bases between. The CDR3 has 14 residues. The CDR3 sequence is CASSLGHYQETQYF. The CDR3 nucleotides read TGTGCCAGCAGCTTGGGACACTACCAAGAGACCCAGTACTTC.